The entry below describes one TCR beta chain. The CDR3 runs to 14 residues. Trimming took 6 bases from V and 3 from J, leaving 12 bases between them. Germline CDR1 and CDR2: LGHDT and YNNKEL (reference sequence). TCRdb processed the 5' RACE reads anew with MiXCR; each CDR3 protein has one entry. This sample has a few hundred thousand distinct CDR3 sequences; about 8% occur once, and the top ten carry 2.1%. The data belong to a study of identical twins. The sample was also linked to a second study, of yellow fever vaccine responses in identical twins.

The chain combines TRBV3-1 with TRBJ2-1, with a tentative D call TRBD2 (7 bases). Sequencing input: memory (CD45RO+) T cells sorted from blood. This receptor was obtained from a woman aged 18-35 years in good health. Here the CDR3 DNA reads TGTGCCAGCAGTGGGGGGGCTCGCTACAATGAGCAGTTCTTC. Translation: CASSGGARYNEQFF.